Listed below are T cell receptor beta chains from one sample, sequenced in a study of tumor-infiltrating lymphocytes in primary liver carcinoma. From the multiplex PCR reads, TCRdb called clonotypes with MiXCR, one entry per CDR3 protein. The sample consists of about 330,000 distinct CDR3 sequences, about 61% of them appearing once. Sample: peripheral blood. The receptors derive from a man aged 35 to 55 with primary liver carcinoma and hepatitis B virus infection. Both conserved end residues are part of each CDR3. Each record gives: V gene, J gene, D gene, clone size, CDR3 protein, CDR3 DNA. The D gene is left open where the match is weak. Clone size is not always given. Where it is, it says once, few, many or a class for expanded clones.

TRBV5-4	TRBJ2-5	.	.	CASSLEQKETQYF	TGTGCCAGCAGCTTGGAACAGAAAGAGACCCAGTACTTC
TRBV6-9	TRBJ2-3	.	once	CASSYSQHTPADTQCF	TGTGCCAGCAGTTACTCCCAGCACACGCCCGCAGATACGCAGTGTTTT
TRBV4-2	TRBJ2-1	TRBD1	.	CANSKGQGPYIEQFF	TGTGCCAACAGCAAGGGACAGGGCCCCTACATTGAGCAGTTCTTC
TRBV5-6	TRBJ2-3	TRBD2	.	CASSLPAGGADTRYF	TGTGCCAGCAGCTTGCCAGCGGGAGGGGCAGATACGCGGTATTTT
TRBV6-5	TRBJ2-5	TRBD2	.	CDSSSTGGAQETQYF	TGTGACAGCAGTTCTACGGGAGGGGCCCAAGAGACCCAGTACTTC
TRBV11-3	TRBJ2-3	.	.	CTSSLVTDTQFF	TGTACCAGCAGCTTAGTGACGGATACGCAGTTTTTT
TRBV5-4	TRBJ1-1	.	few	CASSPQGSPPEAFF	TGTGCCAGCAGCCCGCAGGGTTCCCCCCCTGAAGCTTTCTTT
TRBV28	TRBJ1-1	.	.	CASIRNSKEAFF	TGTGCCAGCATCCGAAATAGCAAGGAAGCTTTCTTT
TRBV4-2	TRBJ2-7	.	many	CASSQDLGYTEYF	TGTGCCAGCAGCCAAGATCTTGGGTATACGGAGTACTTC
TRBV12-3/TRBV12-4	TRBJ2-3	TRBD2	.	CGSSPLWAGGSDMQYF	TGTGGCAGTAGTCCACTCTGGGCGGGAGGTTCCGATATGCAGTATTTT
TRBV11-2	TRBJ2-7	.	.	CAGSLKSLSNEQYF	TGTGCCGGCAGCTTAAAAAGCCTCTCCAACGAGCAGTACTTC
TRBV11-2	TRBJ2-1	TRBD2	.	CASGTFDSGTYNEQFF	TGTGCCAGCGGAACATTCGATAGCGGGACCTACAATGAGCAGTTCTTC
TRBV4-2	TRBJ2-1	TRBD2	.	CASSTDLAGGYNEQFF	TGTGCCAGCAGCACAGACCTAGCGGGAGGATACAATGAGCAGTTCTTC
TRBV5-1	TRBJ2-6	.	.	CASSSSGYPGANVLTF	TGCGCCAGCAGCTCGTCAGGGTACCCTGGGGCCAACGTCCTGACTTTC
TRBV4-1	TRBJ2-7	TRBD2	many	CASSQDKTSGTYEQYF	TGCGCCAGCAGCCAAGACAAGACTAGCGGTACCTACGAGCAGTACTTC
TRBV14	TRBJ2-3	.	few	CATSEVADTQYF	TGTGCCACCTCGGAGGTCGCAGATACGCAGTATTTT
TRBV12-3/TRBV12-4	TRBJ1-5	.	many	CASSSRDPTQPQHF	TGTGCCAGCAGTTCCCGGGACCCCACTCAGCCCCAGCATTTT
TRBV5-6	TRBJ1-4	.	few	CASSLAGGLRTNEKLFF	TGTGCCAGCAGCTTGGCTGGAGGCCTCAGGACTAATGAAAAACTGTTTTTT
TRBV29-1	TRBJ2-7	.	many	CSVEDQTPKRYF	TGCAGCGTTGAAGATCAGACTCCCAAGCGGTACTTC
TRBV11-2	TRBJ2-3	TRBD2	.	CAGSPEWAGGGTQYF	TGTGCCGGCAGCCCCGAGTGGGCGGGAGGAGGTACGCAGTATTTT
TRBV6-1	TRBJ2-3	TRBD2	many	CASSEWGLADTDTQYF	TGTGCCAGCAGCGAATGGGGACTAGCGGACACAGATACGCAGTATTTT
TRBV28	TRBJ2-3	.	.	CASSLSQGPTGTQYF	TGTGCCAGCAGTTTATCGCAGGGGCCCACAGGTACGCAGTATTTT
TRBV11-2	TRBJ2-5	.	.	CARSRWTGPAETQYF	TGTGCCCGCAGTCGTTGGACTGGTCCCGCGGAGACCCAGTACTTC
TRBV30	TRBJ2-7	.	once	CAWSGQSYREQYF	TGTGCCTGGAGCGGGCAGAGCTATCGCGAGCAGTACTTC
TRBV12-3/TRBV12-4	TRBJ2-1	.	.	CASSTYRLQFF	TGTGCCAGCAGCACATACAGGTTACAGTTCTTC
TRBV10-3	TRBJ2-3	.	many	CAISVLVSDTQYF	TGTGCCATCAGTGTTCTAGTTTCAGATACGCAGTATTTT
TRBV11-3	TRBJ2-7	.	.	CASSDNGYSYEKYF	TGTGCCAGCAGCGATAACGGGTACTCCTACGAAAAGTACTTC
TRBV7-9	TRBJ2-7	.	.	CASSAGQPGEGEQYF	TGTGCCAGCAGCGCCGGACAGCCCGGGGAGGGTGAGCAGTACTTC
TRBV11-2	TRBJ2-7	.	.	CASSLGGLKERYF	TGTGCCAGCAGCTTAGGAGGTTTGAAGGAGCGGTACTTC
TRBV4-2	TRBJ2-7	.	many	CASSHLTSGEQYF	TGTGCCAGCAGCCACCTGACTAGTGGCGAGCAGTACTTC
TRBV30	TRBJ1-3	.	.	CAWSTTFGNTIYF	TGTGCCTGGAGTACGACATTTGGAAACACCATATATTTT
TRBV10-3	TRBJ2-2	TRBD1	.	CASGQGANSGELFF	TGTGCCAGCGGACAGGGGGCTAACAGCGGGGAGCTGTTTTTT
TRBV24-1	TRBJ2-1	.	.	CATSDSPYNEQFF	TGTGCCACCAGTGATTCACCCTACAATGAGCAGTTCTTC
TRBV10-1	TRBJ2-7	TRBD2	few	CASRDDGRACEQYF	TGCGCCAGCAGGGATGACGGGAGGGCCTGCGAGCAGTACTTC
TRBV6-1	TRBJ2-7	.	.	CTSSEGPGTPYEQYF	TGTACCAGCAGTGAAGGGCCCGGGACCCCCTACGAGCAGTACTTC
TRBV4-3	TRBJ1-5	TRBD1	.	CASSPTRGAGIFTDKQHF	TGCGCCAGCAGCCCCACCAGGGGGGCGGGGATTTTCACAGATAAGCAGCATTTT
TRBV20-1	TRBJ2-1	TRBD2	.	CSAGWTTSGSINEQFF	TGCAGTGCCGGATGGACAACTAGCGGGAGTATAAATGAGCAGTTCTTC
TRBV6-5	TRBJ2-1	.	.	CASSYSGPPLNEQFF	TGTGCCAGCAGTTACTCGGGACCCCCCCTCAACGAGCAGTTCTTC
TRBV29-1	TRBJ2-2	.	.	CNARQAGTGELVF	TGCAACGCCCGACAGGCGGGGACCGGGGAGCTGGTTTTT
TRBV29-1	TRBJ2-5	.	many	CSGMDSGETQYF	TGCAGCGGTATGGACAGTGGAGAGACCCAGTACTTC
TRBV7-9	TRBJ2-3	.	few	CASSLGAGTSTDTQYF	TGTGCCAGCAGCTTAGGGGCAGGGACTAGCACAGATACGCAGTATTTT
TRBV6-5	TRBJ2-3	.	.	CATMRAAERVTQYF	TGTGCCACTATGCGGGCCGCTGAGAGGGTTACGCAGTATTTT
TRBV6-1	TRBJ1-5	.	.	CTSSERSGYQPQHF	TGTACCAGCAGTGAAAGGTCAGGTTATCAGCCCCAGCATTTT
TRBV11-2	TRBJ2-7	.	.	CASSCFINTYEQYF	TGTGCCAGCAGCTGTTTTATCAACACCTACGAGCAGTACTTC
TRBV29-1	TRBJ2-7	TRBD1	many	CSVGTASYEQYF	TGCAGCGTCGGGACAGCGAGCTACGAGCAGTACTTC
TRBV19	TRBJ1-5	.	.	CASNPGRNQPQHF	TGTGCCAGTAACCCCGGACGGAATCAGCCCCAGCATTTT
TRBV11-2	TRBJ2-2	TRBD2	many	CASSLTSGSGTGELFF	TGTGCCAGCAGCCTTACTAGCGGGAGTGGAACCGGGGAGCTGTTTTTT
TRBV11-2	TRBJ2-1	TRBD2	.	CASSVSGGSYNEQSF	TGTGCCAGCAGTGTAAGCGGGGGTTCCTACAATGAGCAGTCCTTC
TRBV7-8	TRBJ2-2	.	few	CASSRGSTGELFF	TGTGCCAGCAGCAGGGGGTCCACCGGGGAGCTGTTTTTT
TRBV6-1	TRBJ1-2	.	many	CASRNAGTNYGYTF	TGTGCCAGCAGAAATGCAGGGACCAACTATGGCTACACCTTC